This TCR beta chain was captured in a study of T-cell memory formation after mild COVID-19. A remark on this clonotype: The target antigen is unknown.

5'RACE primed from the constant segment yielded TCR alpha and TCR beta cDNA libraries bearing sample barcodes and UMIs. TCRdb reanalysed the 5' RACE reads using MiXCR and keeps one entry per CDR3 protein. The sample carries about 470,000 distinct CDR3 sequences, more than 20% recorded once. Overall study findings and caveats: Later expanders leaned CD4+, whereas day 15 to 85 contracting clones were balanced CD4/CD8. Several responding clones turned up in pre-infection memory, indicating that cross-reactive memory may have taken part. Mostly located in CM and EM were contracting CD4+ clones, with contracting CD8+ clones located in EMRA.

The sequence came from an adult woman who had mild COVID-19 (a few samples of this study predate the infection). Cell type and time point are not known. Sequencing used PBMCs or a T cell subset sorted from them (not recorded which).

CDR3 in amino acids: CASSEGSGSYNEQFF. The CDR3 nucleotides read TGTGCCAGCAGCGAGGGGTCCGGCTCCTACAATGAGCAGTTCTTC. The genes are TRBV9 and TRBJ2-1, with D possibly matching TRBD1 (5 bases). The CDR3 extends over 15 amino acids. Germline loops: CDR1 SGDLS, CDR2 YYNGEE. V dropped 3 bases and J dropped 0 bases, with 10 bases sitting between them.